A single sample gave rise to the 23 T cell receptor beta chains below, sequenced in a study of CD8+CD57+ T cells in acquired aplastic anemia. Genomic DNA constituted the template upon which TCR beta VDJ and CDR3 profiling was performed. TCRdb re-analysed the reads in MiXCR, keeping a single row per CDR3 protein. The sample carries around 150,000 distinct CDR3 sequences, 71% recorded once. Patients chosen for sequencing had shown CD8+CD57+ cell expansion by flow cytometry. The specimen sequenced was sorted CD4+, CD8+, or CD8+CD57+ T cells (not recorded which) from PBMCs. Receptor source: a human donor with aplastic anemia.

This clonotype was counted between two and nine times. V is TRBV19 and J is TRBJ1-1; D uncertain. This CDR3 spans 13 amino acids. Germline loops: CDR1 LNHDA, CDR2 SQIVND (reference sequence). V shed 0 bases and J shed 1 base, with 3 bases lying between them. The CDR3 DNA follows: TGTGCCAGTAGTATAGACTGGAACACTGAAGCTTTCTTT. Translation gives CASSIDWNTEAFF.

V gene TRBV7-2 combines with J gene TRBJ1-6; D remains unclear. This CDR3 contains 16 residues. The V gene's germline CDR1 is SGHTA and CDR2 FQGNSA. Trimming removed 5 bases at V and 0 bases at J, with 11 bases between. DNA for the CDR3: TGTGCCAGCAGCGGGTCCCCCAGCTCCTATAATTCACCCCTCCACTTT. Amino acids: CASSGSPSSYNSPLHF.

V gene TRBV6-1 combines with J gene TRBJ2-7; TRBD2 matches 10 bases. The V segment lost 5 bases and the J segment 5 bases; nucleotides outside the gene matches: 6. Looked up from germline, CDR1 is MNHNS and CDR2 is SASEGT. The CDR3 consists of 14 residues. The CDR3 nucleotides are TGTGCCAGCAGTCCAGGGACTAGCGTTCACGAGCAGTACTTC. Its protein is CASSPGTSVHEQYF.

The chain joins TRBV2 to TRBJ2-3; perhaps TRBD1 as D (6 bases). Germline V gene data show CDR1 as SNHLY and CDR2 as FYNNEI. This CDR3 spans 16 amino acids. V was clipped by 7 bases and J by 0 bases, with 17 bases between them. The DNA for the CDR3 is TGTGCCAGCATTTTGCCGGACAGCTCTAGCACAGATACGCAGTATTTT. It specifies CASILPDSSSTDTQYF.

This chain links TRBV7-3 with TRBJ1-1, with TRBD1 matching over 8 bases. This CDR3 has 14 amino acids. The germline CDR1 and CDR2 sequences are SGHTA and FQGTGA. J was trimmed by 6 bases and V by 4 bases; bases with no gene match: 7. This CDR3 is CASSSWTGYAEAFF. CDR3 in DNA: TGTGCCAGCAGCTCCTGGACAGGGTACGCTGAAGCTTTCTTT.

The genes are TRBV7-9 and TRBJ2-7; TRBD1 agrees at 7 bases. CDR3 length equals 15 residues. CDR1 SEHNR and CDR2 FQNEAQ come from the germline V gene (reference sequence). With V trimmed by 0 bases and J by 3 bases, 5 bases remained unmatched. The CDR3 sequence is CASSLAGGAGYEQYF. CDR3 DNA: TGTGCCAGCAGCTTAGCAGGGGGCGCGGGCTACGAGCAGTACTTC.

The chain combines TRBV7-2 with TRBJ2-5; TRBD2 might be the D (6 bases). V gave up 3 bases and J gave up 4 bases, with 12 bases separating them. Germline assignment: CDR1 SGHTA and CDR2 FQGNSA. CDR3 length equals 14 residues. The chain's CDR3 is CASSFYGGGETQYF. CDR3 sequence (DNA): TGTGCCAGCAGCTTTTACGGGGGTGGAGAGACCCAGTACTTC. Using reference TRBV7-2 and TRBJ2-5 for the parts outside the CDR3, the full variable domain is GAGVSQSPSNKVTEKGKDVELRCDPISGHTALYWYRQSLGQGLEFLIYFQGNSAPDKSGLPSDRFSAERTGGSVSTLTIQRTQQEDSAVYLCASSFYGGGETQYFGPGTRLLVL.

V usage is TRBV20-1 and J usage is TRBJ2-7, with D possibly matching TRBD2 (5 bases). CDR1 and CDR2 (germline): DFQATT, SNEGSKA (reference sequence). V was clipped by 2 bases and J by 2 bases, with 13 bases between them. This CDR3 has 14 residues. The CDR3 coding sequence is TGCAGTGCTAGAATGGAGCGGCCTCCCTACGAGCAGTACTTC. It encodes CSARMERPPYEQYF.

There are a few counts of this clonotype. CDR3 sequence (DNA): TGTGCCAGCAGCTTAGAACCAGCTAAGACGGGTGAGCAGTTCTTC. Its translation: CASSLEPAKTGEQFF. The chain joins TRBV7-9 to TRBJ2-1; D is uncertain. V dropped 1 base and J dropped 9 bases, with 16 bases sitting between them. CDR1 SEHNR and CDR2 FQNEAQ come from the germline V gene (reference sequence). CDR3 length: 15 amino acids.

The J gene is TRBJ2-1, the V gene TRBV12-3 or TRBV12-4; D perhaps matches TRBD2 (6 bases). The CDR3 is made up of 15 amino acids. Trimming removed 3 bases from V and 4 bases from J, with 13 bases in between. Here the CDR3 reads CASSLEGYPYNEQFF. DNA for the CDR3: TGTGCCAGCAGTTTGGAGGGTTACCCTTACAATGAGCAGTTCTTC.

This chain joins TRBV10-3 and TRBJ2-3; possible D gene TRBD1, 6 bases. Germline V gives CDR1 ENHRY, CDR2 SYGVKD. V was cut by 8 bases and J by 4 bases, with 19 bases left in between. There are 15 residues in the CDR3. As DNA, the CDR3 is TGTGCCATCTCTTGGGACAAAGCAAGCGCAGATACGCAGTATTTT. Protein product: CAISWDKASADTQYF.

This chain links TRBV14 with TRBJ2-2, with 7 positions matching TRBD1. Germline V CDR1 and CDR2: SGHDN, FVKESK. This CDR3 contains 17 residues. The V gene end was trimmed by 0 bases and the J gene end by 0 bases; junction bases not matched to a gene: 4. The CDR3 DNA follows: TGTGCCAGCAGCCAAGATACCGGGACAGCGAACACCGGGGAGCTGTTTTTT. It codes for CASSQDTGTANTGELFF.

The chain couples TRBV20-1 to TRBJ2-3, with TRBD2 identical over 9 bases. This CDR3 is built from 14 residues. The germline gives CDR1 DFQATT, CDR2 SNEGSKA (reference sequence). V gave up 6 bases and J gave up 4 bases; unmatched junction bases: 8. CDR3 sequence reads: CSALAGAGADTQYF. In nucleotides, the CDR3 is TGCAGTGCATTAGCGGGGGCCGGGGCAGATACGCAGTATTTT.

The CDR3 loop is CASSQSGTGAKAFF. Here the CDR3 DNA reads TGTGCCAGCAGCCAATCAGGGACTGGGGCTAAAGCTTTCTTT. The rearrangement joins TRBV4-2 to TRBJ1-1, with a weak D call TRBD1 (5 bases). The germline CDR1 and CDR2 sequences are LGHNA and YNFKEQ. The CDR3 sequence is 14 residues long. Trimming stripped 2 bases from V and 9 bases from J, with 16 bases between.

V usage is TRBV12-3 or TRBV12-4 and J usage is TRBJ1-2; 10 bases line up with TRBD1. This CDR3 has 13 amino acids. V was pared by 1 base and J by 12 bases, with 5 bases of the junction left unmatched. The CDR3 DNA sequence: TGTGCCAGCAGTTTAGGGACAGGGGGAAGGAACACCTTC. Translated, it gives CASSLGTGGRNTF.

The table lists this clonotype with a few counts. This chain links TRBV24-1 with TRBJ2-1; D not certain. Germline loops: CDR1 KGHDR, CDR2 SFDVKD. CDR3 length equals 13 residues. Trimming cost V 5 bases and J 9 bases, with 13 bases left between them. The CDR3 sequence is CATSAEVSAEQFF. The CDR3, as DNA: TGTGCCACCAGTGCTGAGGTGTCGGCTGAGCAGTTCTTC.

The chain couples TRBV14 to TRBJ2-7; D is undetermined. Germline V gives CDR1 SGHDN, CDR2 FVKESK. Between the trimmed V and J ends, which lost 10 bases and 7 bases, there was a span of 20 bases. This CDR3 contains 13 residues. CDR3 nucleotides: TGTGCCACAGCTCGGGCCCTGACTGGGGAGCAGTACTTC. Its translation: CATARALTGEQYF.

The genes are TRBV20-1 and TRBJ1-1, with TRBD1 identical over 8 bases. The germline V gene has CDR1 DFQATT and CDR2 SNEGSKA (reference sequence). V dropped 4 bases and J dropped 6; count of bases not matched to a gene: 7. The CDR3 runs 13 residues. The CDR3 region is CSAKTGVVPEAFF. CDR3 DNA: TGCAGTGCTAAGACAGGGGTCGTCCCTGAAGCTTTCTTT.

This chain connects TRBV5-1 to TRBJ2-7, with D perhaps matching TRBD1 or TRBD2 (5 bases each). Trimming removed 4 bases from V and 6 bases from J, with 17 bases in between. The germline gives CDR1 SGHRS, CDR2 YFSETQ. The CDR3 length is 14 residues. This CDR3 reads CASSGTGPDGEQYF. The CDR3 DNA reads TGCGCCAGCAGCGGCACGGGACCGGACGGCGAGCAGTACTTC.

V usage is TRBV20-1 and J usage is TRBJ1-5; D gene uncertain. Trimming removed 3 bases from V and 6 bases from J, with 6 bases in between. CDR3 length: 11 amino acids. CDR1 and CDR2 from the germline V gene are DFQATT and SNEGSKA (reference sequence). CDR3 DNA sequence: TGCAGTGCTAGTATGGGTCAGCCCCAGCATTTT. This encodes CSASMGQPQHF.

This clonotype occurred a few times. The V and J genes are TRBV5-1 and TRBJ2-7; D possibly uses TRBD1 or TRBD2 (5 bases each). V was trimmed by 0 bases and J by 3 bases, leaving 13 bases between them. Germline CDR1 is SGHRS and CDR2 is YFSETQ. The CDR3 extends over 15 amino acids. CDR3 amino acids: CASSLAEGRFYEQYF. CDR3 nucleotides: TGCGCCAGCAGCTTGGCCGAGGGACGGTTCTACGAGCAGTACTTC. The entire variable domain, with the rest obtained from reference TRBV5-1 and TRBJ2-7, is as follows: KAGVTQTPRYLIKTRGQQVTLSCSPISGHRSVSWYQQTPGQGLQFLFEYFSETQRNKGNFPGRFSGRQFSNSRSEMNVSTLELGDSALYLCASSLAEGRFYEQYFGPGTRLTVT.

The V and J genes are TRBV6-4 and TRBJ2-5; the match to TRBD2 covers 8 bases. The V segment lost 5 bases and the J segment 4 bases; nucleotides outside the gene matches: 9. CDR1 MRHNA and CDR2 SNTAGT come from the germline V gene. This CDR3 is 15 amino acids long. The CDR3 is CASSLVGLESETQYF. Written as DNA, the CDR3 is TGTGCCAGCAGTTTAGTGGGACTAGAGTCAGAGACCCAGTACTTC.

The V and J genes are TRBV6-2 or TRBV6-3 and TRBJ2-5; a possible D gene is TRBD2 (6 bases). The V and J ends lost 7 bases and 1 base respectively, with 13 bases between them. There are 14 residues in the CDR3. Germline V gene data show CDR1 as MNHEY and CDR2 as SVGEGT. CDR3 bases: TGTGCCAGCATGGTTAGCGGCTCCCAAGAGACCCAGTACTTC. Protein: CASMVSGSQETQYF.